The 24 T cell receptor beta chains below come from one sample, sequenced in a study of control samples from healthy donors and cancer patients. The assay was immunoSEQ multiplex PCR, and TCRdb's table has in-frame clones only and misses some. The sample holds tens of thousands of clones, roughly 87% seen once. Sequencing was carried out using PBMCs. The source is a man aged 55 to 69 with head and neck cancer.

V and J are TRBV3-1 (or the pseudogene TRBV3-2) and TRBJ1-4, with 7 nucleotides matching TRBD1. Germline V CDR1 and CDR2: LGHDT, YNNKEL (reference sequence). Unmatched junction bases numbered 8, after V lost 3 bases and J lost 7 bases. The CDR3 covers 15 residues. The CDR3 coding sequence is TGTGCCAGCAGCCACGAAGGACAGGCCCGTGAAAAACTGTTTTTT. As protein: CASSHEGQAREKLFF.

The J gene is TRBJ2-5, the V gene TRBV7-2; D possibly matches TRBD1 or TRBD2 (5 bases each). CDR1 SGHTA and CDR2 FQGNSA come from the germline V gene. Trimming took off 3 bases at V and 5 bases at J, with 10 bases between the two ends. CDR3 length equals 13 residues. The CDR3 protein is CASSFQGRETQYF. The CDR3 DNA reads TGTGCCAGCAGCTTCCAGGGACGGGAGACCCAGTACTTC.

The chain uses TRBV4-2 and TRBJ1-1, with 8 bases fitting TRBD1. The trim removed 0 bases at V and 1 base at J, leaving 4 bases unmatched. CDR3 length equals 16 residues. CDR1 LGHNA and CDR2 YNFKEQ come from the germline V gene. The CDR3 DNA reads TGTGCCAGCAGCCAAGATCCCGGGACAGGGAACACTGAAGCTTTCTTT. As protein: CASSQDPGTGNTEAFF.

Here the CDR3 DNA reads TGTGCCAGCAGCCGATTGTCACGTACCGGGGAGCTGTTTTTT. As protein: CASSRLSRTGELFF. The rearrangement uses TRBV7-3 and TRBJ2-2; D not resolved. The CDR3 has 14 amino acids. From germline, CDR1 is SGHTA and CDR2 FQGTGA. V lost 5 bases and J lost 5, with 12 bases in between. The full variable domain, its missing parts supplied by reference TRBV7-3 and TRBJ2-2, is GAGVSQTPSNKVTEKGKYVELRCDPISGHTALYWYRQSLGQGPEFLIYFQGTGAADDSGLPNDRFFAVRPEGSVSTLKIQRTERGDSAVYLCASSRLSRTGELFFGEGSRLTVL.

This clone appeared a single time. The CDR3 protein is CAWTDPGTDTDTQYF. The DNA of the CDR3 is TGTGCCTGGACCGACCCCGGGACTGACACAGATACGCAGTATTTT. The chain combines TRBV30 with TRBJ2-3, with D maybe TRBD2 (6 bases). Germline V gives CDR1 GTSNPN, CDR2 SVGIG (reference sequence). The CDR3 is 15 residues long. Trimming took off 4 bases at V and 2 bases at J, with 16 bases between the two ends.

The V and J genes are TRBV6-5 and TRBJ1-1; D perhaps matches TRBD1 (5 bases). The CDR3 is 13 residues long. Trimming shortened V by 7 bases and J by 1 base, and 10 bases separated the two germline ends. Germline values: CDR1 MNHEY, CDR2 SVGAGI. CDR3 sequence: CASTSTANTEAFF. CDR3 DNA: TGTGCCAGCACCTCGACAGCGAACACTGAAGCTTTCTTT.

The V and J genes are TRBV7-2 and TRBJ2-1; D is uncertain. This CDR3 comprises 14 residues. Germline CDR1 is SGHTA and CDR2 is FQGNSA. V lost 1 base to trimming and J lost 7 bases, with 11 bases between them. CDR3 loop: CASSLVPTSNEQFF. As DNA, the CDR3 is TGTGCCAGCAGCTTAGTACCGACATCTAATGAGCAGTTCTTC.

The CDR3 region has the DNA TGTGCCAGCAGCTTAGACCGGGAAACCTACGAGCAGTACTTC. This codes for CASSLDRETYEQYF. The chain employs TRBV7-8 and TRBJ2-7, with a tentative D call TRBD2 (5 bases). Germline assignment: CDR1 SGHVS and CDR2 FQNEAQ. With 1 base removed from V and 2 bases from J, the gap between germline ends came to 9 bases. The CDR3 is 14 residues long.

The V gene is TRBV2, the J gene TRBJ1-1; TRBD1 is a possible D gene (5 bases). Germline loops: CDR1 SNHLY, CDR2 FYNNEI. CDR3 length equals 13 residues. V lost 2 bases, J lost 9 bases, and 13 bases lay in between. The CDR3 sequence: CASSEIRGNKAFF. CDR3 nucleotides: TGTGCCAGCAGTGAAATAAGGGGAAACAAAGCTTTCTTT.

The chain has TRBV4-2 and TRBJ1-4; no firm D call. Trimming pared 1 base from V and 4 bases from J, leaving 7 bases between. CDR3 length: 14 amino acids. Germline CDR1 LGHNA, CDR2 YNFKEQ. Written as DNA, the CDR3 is TGTGCCAGCAGCCAAGGCGGGGATAATGAAAAACTGTTTTTT. Its protein is CASSQGGDNEKLFF.

The genes are TRBV28 and TRBJ2-7; 9 bases map to TRBD1. V trimming: 7 bases; J trimming: 5 bases; junction bases outside the gene matches: 15. This CDR3 has 16 residues. Germline CDR1 MDHEN, CDR2 SYDVKM. The CDR3 region is CASTLLGAGTGHEQYF. CDR3 DNA sequence: TGTGCCAGCACTCTTTTGGGTGCCGGGACAGGGCACGAGCAGTACTTC.

The CDR3 nucleotides are TGTGCCTGGAGTTTCCCGGGACAGGGATACCATCAGCCCCAGCATTTT. This translates into CAWSFPGQGYHQPQHF. The chain links TRBV30 to TRBJ1-5, with 9 bases fitting TRBD1. CDR3 length equals 16 residues. The V and J ends lost 2 bases and 5 bases, in that order; junction bases with no gene match: 10. Germline-derived CDR1 and CDR2 are GTSNPN and SVGIG (reference sequence).

J is TRBJ2-2 and V is TRBV2; 9 bases align to TRBD2. Germline CDR1 SNHLY, CDR2 FYNNEI. Unmatched junction bases numbered 15, after V lost 1 base and J lost 0 bases. This CDR3 is built from 21 residues. The CDR3 region has the DNA TGTGCCAGCAGTGAAGACAGGGTGAGGACTCTAGCGGGGACGAACACCGGGGAGCTGTTTTTT. Protein sequence: CASSEDRVRTLAGTNTGELFF.

The CDR3 here is CASSVAQGHGYTF. In nucleotides, the CDR3 is TGTGCCAGCAGCGTAGCTCAAGGGCATGGCTACACCTTC. The chain is built from TRBV9 and TRBJ1-2, with D hard to call. Trimming removed 0 bases from V and 6 bases from J, with 9 bases in between. This CDR3 region has 13 residues. Germline CDR1 is SGDLS and CDR2 is YYNGEE.

This clone occurred once. The gene calls are TRBV10-3 and TRBJ1-2, with D possibly being TRBD1 (5 bases). Germline assignment: CDR1 ENHRY and CDR2 SYGVKD. The ends were cut back, 5 bases at V and 3 bases at J, with 16 bases in the middle. The CDR3 runs 15 residues. The chain's CDR3 is CAISFQNQGDYGYTF. CDR3 coding DNA: TGTGCCATCAGTTTTCAAAACCAGGGAGACTATGGCTACACCTTC.

The CDR3 is CASSPRGAPTVVGYGYTF. DNA for the CDR3: TGTGCCAGCAGCCCACGAGGGGCGCCTACGGTCGTGGGCTATGGCTACACCTTC. The chain carries TRBV5-8 and TRBJ1-2; TRBD1 is a possible D gene (5 bases). The CDR3 has 18 residues. V was trimmed by 4 bases and J by 4 bases, leaving 26 bases between them. Germline lookup yields CDR1 SGHTS and CDR2 YDEGEE.

The chain has TRBV6-2 or TRBV6-3 and TRBJ2-2; D gene ambiguous. CDR1 and CDR2 (germline): MNHEY, SVGEGT. The V end lost 1 base, the J end lost 2 bases, and 5 bases lay between the germline ends. This CDR3 contains 14 residues. The CDR3 reads CASSYYQNTGELFF. CDR3 sequence (DNA): TGTGCCAGCAGTTACTACCAAAACACCGGGGAGCTGTTTTTT.

The chain couples TRBV6-5 to TRBJ2-3; weak D call: TRBD1 (6 bases). This CDR3 region has 14 residues. The V and J ends lost 6 bases and 0 bases respectively, with 10 bases between them. Per germline, CDR1 MNHEY and CDR2 SVGAGI. The CDR3 is CASRGQISTDTQYF. CDR3 nucleotides: TGTGCCAGCAGAGGACAGATTAGCACAGATACGCAGTATTTT.

CDR3 loop: CASSVDGIGYTF. The DNA of the CDR3 is TGTGCCAGCAGCGTAGATGGGATTGGCTACACCTTC. The chain carries TRBV9 and TRBJ1-2; D ambiguous. This CDR3 spans 12 amino acids. Germline V gene sequence: CDR1 SGDLS, CDR2 YYNGEE. Trimming left V 0 bases short and J 7 bases short, with 7 bases between.

The DNA of the CDR3 is TGTGCCAGCAGCGACAATTCCGGGACAGGGTCGAGCTCCTACAATGAGCAGTTCTTC. Translated, it gives CASSDNSGTGSSSYNEQFF. This chain connects TRBV6-2 or TRBV6-3 to TRBJ2-1, with TRBD1 matching over 9 bases. V lost 6 bases and J lost 0; bases outside the gene matches: 15. From germline, CDR1 is MNHEY and CDR2 SVGEGT. The CDR3 loop spans 19 amino acids.

This chain connects TRBV6-1 to TRBJ2-7; 7 nucleotides line up with TRBD1. CDR3 length: 16 residues. The J segment lost 4 bases and the V segment lost 0 bases, leaving 9 bases of the junction unmatched. Looked up from germline, CDR1 is MNHNS and CDR2 is SASEGT. In DNA, the CDR3 is TGTGCCAGCAGTGAAGCCTCGTACAGGGGCGGTTACGAGCAGTACTTC. Its protein is CASSEASYRGGYEQYF.

V is TRBV18 and J is TRBJ1-2; D is undetermined. The germline gives CDR1 KGHSH, CDR2 LQKENI. The V end lost 3 bases, the J end lost 0 bases, and 20 bases lay between the germline ends. The CDR3 is made up of 18 amino acids. CDR3 nucleotide sequence: TGTGCCAGCTCACCCCCCCGAAGGGAGAGGGCCACTAACTATGGCTACACCTTC. Its protein is CASSPPRRERATNYGYTF.

The CDR3 DNA reads TGTGCCACCAGTGACGCTACAGGGGTTGGCTCCTACAATGAGCAGTTCTTC. Its protein product is CATSDATGVGSYNEQFF. V and J are TRBV24-1 and TRBJ2-1; 7 bases align to TRBD1. The trim removed 4 bases at V and 0 bases at J, leaving 8 bases unmatched. The CDR3 runs to 17 residues. Germline V gene lookup returns CDR1 KGHDR and CDR2 SFDVKD.

The chain employs TRBV2 and TRBJ1-1; D may be TRBD1 (5 bases). V lost 4 bases and J 7 bases, leaving 13 bases between the germline ends. Germline V gene data show CDR1 as SNHLY and CDR2 as FYNNEI. The CDR3 is made up of 13 amino acids. The CDR3 region has the DNA TGTGCCAGCAGTGCTAATTATAGGGGTGAAGCTTTCTTT. Amino acids: CASSANYRGEAFF.